This record covers a single T cell receptor beta chain. Its specificity is not known. TCRdb's copy holds only in-frame clones and misses some; the assay was immunoSEQ multiplex PCR. The sample records approximately 64,000 clones, 85% to 95% being singletons. This sample is part of a study of T cell responses to AZD1222 COVID-19 vaccine. Study results and limitations: Distributed over spike, vaccine-associated CD4 TCRs predominated at 160-218 and 743-854. Every sample of the repertoires postdated the peak T cell response. Donors, mostly white British, included more females; clonal diversity was possibly underestimated. In the spike-specific TCR repertoire, nearly half reportedly target unmutated variant regions.

The sample consisted of peripheral blood, taken 28 days after the second dose of the MenACWY control vaccine. The sequence came from an adult who received the MenACWY meningococcal vaccine as a control.

CDR3: CASSQAADTLETQYF. CDR3 sequence (DNA): TGTGCCAGCTCCCAAGCCGCAGATACGTTGGAGACCCAGTACTTC. The chain has TRBV18 and TRBJ2-5; D uncertain. This CDR3 is 15 amino acids long. Germline lookup yields CDR1 KGHSH and CDR2 LQKENI. Trimming took off 6 bases at V and 5 bases at J, with 19 bases between the two ends. Supplemented by reference TRBV18 and TRBJ2-5, the full variable domain reads NAGVMQNPRHLVRRRGQEARLRCSPMKGHSHVYWYRQLPEEGLKFMVYLQKENIIDESGMPKERFSAEFPKEGPSILRIQQVVRGDSAAYFCASSQAADTLETQYFGPGTRLLVL.